The entry below gives a single T cell receptor beta chain sequence along with its context. Antigen: not known. The data derive from a study of STAT5B mutations in CD4+ large granular lymphocyte leukemia. With 4 bases removed from V and 6 bases from J, the gap between germline ends came to 16 bases. This CDR3 has 15 residues. Germline V CDR1 and CDR2: ENHRY, SYGVKD. Only in-frame clones appear in the TCRdb table, and some are missing; sequencing was by immunoSEQ multiplex PCR. The profile shows approximately 2,700 clones, 75% to 85% of them singletons. General study findings and limits: Patient CD4-sorted repertoires looked more clonal than healthy CD4+ repertoires, even without putative leukemic clones.

V and J are TRBV10-3 and TRBJ2-1; D is perhaps TRBD2 (6 bases). This TCR was sampled from a woman aged 70-85 years with CD4+ T-cell large granular lymphocyte leukemia. Sequenced material: PBMCs. CDR3 sequence: CAISGTSGFINEQFF. CDR3 nucleotide sequence: TGTGCCATCAGTGGGACGAGCGGGTTTATCAATGAGCAGTTCTTC.